This T cell receptor (beta chain) was sequenced for a study of blood T cell repertoires in COVID-19. In the original workflow: Amplification from reference gene primers served as the basis for estimated nucleated cell counts. Libraries were prepared by immunoSEQ multiplex PCR; TCRdb keeps only in-frame clonotypes and omits some of them. V and J calls and clone size are those listed in that table; D and trimming were worked out from the DNA. The top ten clones hold approximately 1.3% of a sample with some 220,000 clones, 70% to 85% of them seen once. This CDR3 is built from 16 residues. Germline V CDR1 and CDR2: SGHDT, YYEEEE. J was trimmed by 5 bases and V by 5 bases; bases with no gene match: 12.

The TCR comes from a woman aged 40 to 50 with acute COVID-19. The sequenced material came from PBMCs or T cells enriched from blood (not recorded which). The J gene is TRBJ2-3, the V gene TRBV5-6; 9 bases fit TRBD1. CDR3 protein: CASRLWGDRVGDTQYF. CDR3 nucleotides: TGTGCCAGCAGACTATGGGGGGACAGGGTGGGAGATACGCAGTATTTT.